This is a list of T cell receptor beta chains from one sample in a study of shared clonotypes between healthy human individuals. Measured with immunoSEQ multiplex PCR; TCRdb has only the in-frame clones, and not every one. Among around 550,000 clones, about 96% were seen once, and the ten largest hold approximately 0.06%. The sample consisted of naive CD4+ T cells sorted from blood. All receptors come from a woman younger than 45 in good health. CDR3s include the opening cysteine and the closing phenylalanine or tryptophan. D genes are given only for firm matches. Expanded clones are given a class, and other clones once, few, many or no size at all.

TRBD2	TRBV7-9	TRBJ2-1	.	TGTGCCAGCAGCTTAGCGGTCGATAGCGGGAAGTACAATGAGCAGTTCTTC	CASSLAVDSGKYNEQFF
.	TRBV5-4	TRBJ2-7	.	TGTGCCAGCAGCCTCCTTTTAGACAGGACGAGCGAGCAGTACTTC	CASSLLLDRTSEQYF
.	TRBV7-2	TRBJ2-7	.	TGTGCCAGCAGCTTAGATGCGGTCAGGGGTTACGAGCAGTACTTC	CASSLDAVRGYEQYF
.	TRBV10-2	TRBJ2-7	.	TGCGCCAGCAGGCCGGGGAGCTACGAGCAGTACTTC	CASRPGSYEQYF
TRBD2	TRBV7-9	TRBJ2-5	.	TGTGCCAGCAGCTCCCCATGGGGTAGCGGGAGACCCGGGGAGACCCAGTACTTC	CASSSPWGSGRPGETQYF
.	TRBV6-5	TRBJ2-6	.	TGTGCCAGCAGTTACACAGGCCCCTCTGGGGCCAACGTCCTGACTTTC	CASSYTGPSGANVLTF
.	TRBV7-2	TRBJ1-1	.	TGTGCCAGCAGCTTAAGTGCAGGGAACACTGAAGCTTTCTTT	CASSLSAGNTEAFF
.	TRBV5-6	TRBJ2-3	.	TGTGCCAGCAGCTTGGACTATCGCACAGATACGCAGTATTTT	CASSLDYRTDTQYF
TRBD2	TRBV5-1	TRBJ2-3	.	TGCGCCAGCAGCCCTAGTAGCGGGGACACAGATACGCAGTATTTT	CASSPSSGDTDTQYF
.	TRBV28	TRBJ1-2	.	TGTGCCAGCAACCCGCTGGGGGGCGGCTACACCTTC	CASNPLGGGYTF
TRBD1	TRBV28	TRBJ1-2	.	TGTGCCAGCAGATTCGACAGGGATGGCTACACCTTC	CASRFDRDGYTF
TRBD1	TRBV27	TRBJ1-6	.	TGTGCCAGCGGCGACAGGGTGGCTTCACCCCTCCACTTT	CASGDRVASPLHF
TRBD2	TRBV10-1	TRBJ2-7	.	TGCGCCAGCAGTGCAAGGCAGGGACTAGCGGAACTCTACGAGCAGTACTTC	CASSARQGLAELYEQYF
TRBD1	TRBV5-4	TRBJ2-7	.	TGTGCCAGCAACCCCCCGGGACAGCCCTACGAGCAGTACTTC	CASNPPGQPYEQYF
TRBD2	TRBV5-6	TRBJ2-1	.	TGTGCCAGCAGCTTTGGACTAGCGGACTACAATGAGCAGTTCTTC	CASSFGLADYNEQFF
.	TRBV28	TRBJ2-7	few	TGTGCCAGCAGTTTGTACAACTACGAGCAGTACTTC	CASSLYNYEQYF
.	TRBV28	TRBJ1-1	.	TGTGCCAGCAGCCTACGGTCAGGAAAGGTGACTGAAGCTTTCTTT	CASSLRSGKVTEAFF
.	TRBV6-5	TRBJ2-1	.	TGTGCCAGCAGTTACTCGACGGGCGGCTACAATGAGCAGTTCTTC	CASSYSTGGYNEQFF
TRBD2	TRBV5-1	TRBJ2-5	.	TGCGCCAGCAGCTTGGATGCGGGAGAGAGGGAGACCCAGTACTTC	CASSLDAGERETQYF
.	TRBV29-1	TRBJ1-2	.	TGCAGCGTTGAAGATGGATCACTAACATATTCTGGCTACACCTTC	CSVEDGSLTYSGYTF
.	TRBV19	TRBJ1-2	.	TGTGCCAGTAGGGACCCGACCTACTATGGCTACACCTTC	CASRDPTYYGYTF
.	TRBV11-3	TRBJ1-4	.	TGTGCCAGCAGCCTAGGACTGACTAATGAAAAACTGTTTTTT	CASSLGLTNEKLFF